This T cell receptor (beta chain) was sequenced in a study of OX40 agonist ivuxolimab in advanced cancers. About the research overall: One patient with hepatocellular carcinoma and two with cutaneous melanoma, three in all, had partial responses.

Clones were read by immunoSEQ multiplex PCR, and TCRdb kept only the in-frame ones, dropping some. The sample consists of about 110,000 clones, more than 85% of them appearing once. The germline V gene encodes CDR1 SNHLY and CDR2 FYNNEI. The V and J ends lost 7 bases and 1 base, in that order; junction bases with no gene match: 11. The CDR3 consists of 16 residues. The clonotype originates from an adult with an advanced solid tumor such as melanoma, head and neck, liver or kidney cancer. The sequenced sample was CD4+ or CD8+ T cells sorted from blood, obtained in a trial of the OX40 agonist ivuxolimab. The genes are TRBV2 and TRBJ2-5; 8 bases line up with TRBD2. The CDR3 nucleotides read TGTGCCAGCAAGTTAAACGGCGGGGGGATCCAAGAGACCCAGTACTTC. Its protein is CASKLNGGGIQETQYF.